These 28 T cell receptor beta chains were sequenced from one sample in a study of OX40 agonist ivuxolimab in advanced cancers. Libraries were built with the immunoSEQ multiplex PCR assay. TCRdb took this table from immuneACCESS and kept in-frame rearrangements with V and J called. Such tables lack part of the clones; where checked against another copy, unresolved V genes explain under half of the gap, and the rest is unexplained. Here the sample has 30,000 to 45,000 clones; roughly four fifths occur a single time. Under 2% of the sample rests with the top ten. The source was CD4+ or CD8+ T cells sorted from blood, collected in a trial of the OX40 agonist ivuxolimab. The origin of the receptors is an adult with an advanced solid tumor such as melanoma, head and neck, liver or kidney cancer.

The chain has TRBV6-6 and TRBJ2-5, with D perhaps matching TRBD1 (5 bases). The CDR3 consists of 14 residues. Germline values: CDR1 MNHNY, CDR2 SVGAGI (reference sequence). Trimming stripped 6 bases from V and 7 bases from J, with 18 bases between. CDR3 sequence (DNA): TGTGCCAGCAGAACAGCCGGACATCCAGCGACCCAGTACTTC. Amino acid sequence: CASRTAGHPATQYF.

This clone showed up just a few times. The CDR3 here is CASRGVNNSPLHF. The CDR3 nucleotides are TGTGCCAGCAGGGGAGTTAACAATTCACCCCTCCACTTT. This chain connects TRBV6-1 to TRBJ1-6, with D hard to call. Germline CDR1 and CDR2: MNHNS and SASEGT. The CDR3 contains 13 residues. The V end was cut by 6 bases, the J end by 7 bases, with 10 bases between.

The gene calls are TRBV28 and TRBJ2-7; D might be TRBD2 (6 bases). The V end was cut by 6 bases, the J end by 0 bases, with 18 bases between. The CDR3 runs 16 residues. The germline V gene has CDR1 MDHEN and CDR2 SYDVKM. This chain's CDR3 is CASSPPGRSFSYEQYF. In DNA form, the CDR3 reads TGTGCCAGCAGCCCCCCGGGGAGGTCGTTCTCCTACGAGCAGTACTTC.

The V gene is TRBV2, the J gene TRBJ2-3, with a weak D call TRBD1 (5 bases). The germline V gene encodes CDR1 SNHLY and CDR2 FYNNEI. V lost 8 bases, J lost 6 bases, and 12 bases lay in between. The CDR3 spans 12 residues. CDR3 protein: CASGQGLDTQYF. The CDR3 DNA follows: TGTGCCAGCGGGCAGGGCCTGGATACGCAGTATTTT.

The chain is built from TRBV7-2 and TRBJ2-6, with unresolved D. Germline assignment: CDR1 SGHTA and CDR2 FQGNSA. Trimming took off 1 base at V and 9 bases at J, with 1 base between the two ends. The CDR3 sequence is 11 residues long. CDR3 nucleotide sequence: TGTGCCAGCAGCTTAGACAACGTCCTGACTTTC. This translates into CASSLDNVLTF.

This rearrangement joins TRBV4-2 to TRBJ1-4; D may be TRBD1 (5 bases). The ends were cut back, 3 bases at V and 8 bases at J, with 10 bases in the middle. This CDR3 spans 13 amino acids. Germline V gene sequence: CDR1 LGHNA, CDR2 YNFKEQ. The CDR3 here is CASSQGQEEKLFF. CDR3 sequence (DNA): TGTGCCAGCAGCCAGGGGCAAGAGGAAAAACTGTTTTTT.

The sample holds one count of this clone. CDR3 amino acids: CASSDSGASYNEQFF. The CDR3 region has the DNA TGTGCCAGCAGTGACTCTGGTGCGTCCTACAATGAGCAGTTCTTC. The V gene is TRBV6-4, the J gene TRBJ2-1; D not certain. Germline V gene data show CDR1 as MRHNA and CDR2 as SNTAGT. Trimming removed 0 bases at V and 1 base at J, with 7 bases between. The CDR3 totals 15 residues.

This sequence joins TRBV28 and TRBJ1-4; D gene ambiguous. V was clipped by 3 bases and J by 6 bases, with 8 bases between them. Germline V lookup: CDR1 MDHEN, CDR2 SYDVKM. The CDR3 runs to 13 residues. The CDR3 DNA reads as TGTGCCAGCAGTTTGGGTATTCATGAAAAACTGTTTTTT. This codes for CASSLGIHEKLFF.

The V call is TRBV5-1, the J call TRBJ2-3; 7 positions match TRBD1. CDR1 is SGHRS, CDR2 YFSETQ, per germline. With 4 bases clipped from V and 4 bases from J, the junction kept 3 bases outside the gene matches. This CDR3 is 13 amino acids long. The CDR3 DNA sequence: TGCGCCAGCAGCCACCAGGGGGCAGATACGCAGTATTTT. It specifies CASSHQGADTQYF. Based on the CDR3 plus reference TRBV5-1 and TRBJ2-3, the full variable domain is KAGVTQTPRYLIKTRGQQVTLSCSPISGHRSVSWYQQTPGQGLQFLFEYFSETQRNKGNFPGRFSGRQFSNSRSEMNVSTLELGDSALYLCASSHQGADTQYFGPGTRLTVL.

The J gene is TRBJ1-6, the V gene TRBV15; D possibly corresponds to TRBD1 (6 bases). This CDR3 contains 17 residues. V lost 0 bases to trimming and J lost 2 bases, with 11 bases between them. Per germline, CDR1 LNHNV and CDR2 YYDKDF (reference sequence). The CDR3 protein is CATSRDGGGPYNSPLHF. DNA for the CDR3: TGTGCCACCAGCAGAGATGGGGGGGGCCCCTATAATTCACCCCTCCACTTT. The variable domain in full, completed from reference TRBV15 and TRBJ1-6, reads DAMVIQNPRYQVTQFGKPVTLSCSQTLNHNVMYWYQQKSSQAPKLLFHYYDKDFNNEADTPDNFQSRRPNTSFCFLDIRSPGLGDTAMYLCATSRDGGGPYNSPLHFGNGTRLTVT.

V is TRBV19 and J is TRBJ1-2; D is unresolved. V was shortened by 2 bases and J by 4 bases, with 8 bases between the two germline ends. The CDR3 covers 13 residues. From germline, CDR1 is LNHDA and CDR2 SQIVND (reference sequence). This CDR3 reads CASSILAGYGYTF. The CDR3 nucleotides read TGTGCCAGTAGTATATTGGCAGGCTATGGCTACACCTTC.

V usage is TRBV6-4 and J usage is TRBJ1-3, with D possibly being TRBD1 (5 bases). This CDR3 has 17 residues. The germline V gene encodes CDR1 MRHNA and CDR2 SNTAGT. The V end lost 3 bases, the J end lost 5 bases, and 20 bases lay between the germline ends. CDR3 region: CASSDPDQGRLRNTIYF. CDR3 sequence (DNA): TGTGCCAGCAGTGATCCCGACCAGGGAAGGCTAAGAAACACCATATATTTT.

The chain links TRBV5-8 to TRBJ2-5, with TRBD1 identical over 7 bases. V was pared by 4 bases and J by 5 bases, with 5 bases of the junction left unmatched. Germline assignment: CDR1 SGHTS and CDR2 YDEGEE. The CDR3 consists of 13 residues. The CDR3 here is CASSMTGHETQYF. The CDR3 bases are TGTGCCAGCAGCATGACAGGGCACGAGACCCAGTACTTC.

The chain uses TRBV7-9 and TRBJ2-1; TRBD1 matches 9 bases. Germline V gene sequence: CDR1 SEHNR, CDR2 FQNEAQ (reference sequence). V was pared by 4 bases and J by 5 bases, with 6 bases of the junction left unmatched. The CDR3 runs 15 residues. The CDR3: CASSSGTGWDNEQFF. The CDR3, as DNA: TGTGCCAGCAGCTCCGGGACAGGGTGGGACAATGAGCAGTTCTTC. The whole variable domain, remainder taken from reference TRBV7-9 and TRBJ2-1, is DTGVSQNPRHKITKRGQNVTFRCDPISEHNRLYWYRQTLGQGPEFLTYFQNEAQLEKSRLLSDRFSAERPKGSFSTLEIQRTEQGDSAMYLCASSSGTGWDNEQFFGPGTRLTVL.

The V gene is TRBV2, the J gene TRBJ2-7; D is unclear. Trimming cost V 0 bases and J 6 bases, with 9 bases left between them. CDR1 is SNHLY and CDR2 is FYNNEI in the germline V gene. This CDR3 contains 13 residues. The CDR3 sequence is CASSEAVRLEQYF. The DNA for the CDR3 is TGTGCCAGCAGTGAAGCGGTCCGTCTCGAGCAGTACTTC.

This sequence joins TRBV7-3 and TRBJ2-7; a possible D gene is TRBD2 (6 bases). Per germline, CDR1 SGHTA and CDR2 FQGTGA. Between the trimmed V and J ends, which lost 5 bases and 3 bases, there was a span of 17 bases. The CDR3 covers 15 residues. CDR3 sequence reads: CASSPTGSSNYEQYF. The CDR3, as DNA: TGTGCCAGCAGCCCTACCGGGAGCTCCAACTACGAGCAGTACTTC.

This clone was observed a handful of times. The genes are TRBV28 and TRBJ2-7, with D perhaps TRBD1 (5 bases). The germline V gene has CDR1 MDHEN and CDR2 SYDVKM. The V end lost 4 bases, the J end lost 5 bases, and 15 bases lay between the germline ends. CDR3 length: 14 amino acids. In DNA, the CDR3 is TGTGCCAGCAGTTCAGACCCCAGGGTAGACGAGCAGTACTTC. Protein product: CASSSDPRVDEQYF.

This sequence joins TRBV28 and TRBJ1-2; D gene uncertain. The germline V gene encodes CDR1 MDHEN and CDR2 SYDVKM. Trimming stripped 6 bases from V and 8 bases from J, with 16 bases between. CDR3 length: 13 residues. CDR3 sequence (DNA): TGTGCCAGCAGCCCCTTTCCAACATGGGGCTACACCTTC. Amino acids: CASSPFPTWGYTF.

This chain uses TRBV6-5 with TRBJ1-6; D might be TRBD1 (5 bases). The CDR3 has 15 amino acids. The germline CDR1 and CDR2 sequences are MNHEY and SVGAGI. V was trimmed by 0 bases and J by 9 bases, leaving 12 bases between them. The CDR3 protein is CASSYSGGTGSPLHF. The CDR3 nucleotides read TGTGCCAGCAGTTACTCGGGGGGAACGGGTTCACCCCTCCACTTT.

V gene TRBV9 combines with J gene TRBJ1-1, with D unresolved. CDR3 length: 13 residues. Trimming removed 5 bases from V and 8 bases from J, with 16 bases in between. Germline V CDR1 and CDR2: SGDLS, YYNGEE. In DNA form, the CDR3 reads TGTGCCAGCAGTTATAGCTCAGTGGGGGAAGCTTTCTTT. This codes for CASSYSSVGEAFF.

The chain combines TRBV5-6 with TRBJ1-4, with D possibly being TRBD1 (6 bases). Trimming removed 1 base from V and 5 bases from J, with 9 bases in between. This CDR3 spans 14 amino acids. Germline CDR1 reads SGHDT; CDR2 reads YYEEEE. The CDR3 spells CASSLQGFNEKLFF. CDR3 DNA: TGTGCCAGCAGCTTGCAGGGGTTCAATGAAAAACTGTTTTTT.

The chain links TRBV7-6 to TRBJ1-5, with 7 nucleotides matching TRBD1. CDR1 SGHVS and CDR2 FNYEAQ come from the germline V gene. The CDR3 has 17 residues. The trim removed 3 bases at V and 0 bases at J, leaving 8 bases unmatched. Here the CDR3 DNA reads TGTGCCAGCAGCTTGATAAGCGGGACAGTTAGCAATCAGCCCCAGCATTTT. Translation gives CASSLISGTVSNQPQHF.

The rearrangement links TRBV7-8 to TRBJ1-1; D is possibly TRBD1 (5 bases). V lost 5 bases and J 2 bases, leaving 12 bases between the germline ends. The CDR3 totals 14 residues. Germline lookup yields CDR1 SGHVS and CDR2 FQNEAQ. The CDR3, as DNA: TGTGCCAGCAGCCCGAGCGGGGGTAACACTGAAGCTTTCTTT. Encoded protein: CASSPSGGNTEAFF. Variable domain in full (rest from reference TRBV7-8 and TRBJ1-1): GAGVSQSPRYKVAKRGQDVALRCDPISGHVSLFWYQQALGQGPEFLTYFQNEAQLDKSGLPSDRFFAERPEGSVSTLKIQRTQQEDSAVYLCASSPSGGNTEAFFGQGTRLTVV.

The chain has TRBV10-3 and TRBJ2-7, with TRBD1 identical over 11 bases. V gave up 8 bases and J gave up 0 bases; unmatched junction bases: 3. Germline CDR1 and CDR2: ENHRY and SYGVKD. The CDR3 totals 14 residues. The CDR3 nucleotides are TGTGCCATCGGGACAGGGGGGGGCTCCTACGAGCAGTACTTC. Amino acids: CAIGTGGGSYEQYF.

This chain connects TRBV4-1 to TRBJ2-3, with 11 bases that match TRBD2. CDR3 length: 16 amino acids. The germline V gene encodes CDR1 MGHRA and CDR2 YSYEKL. The trim removed 1 base at V and 4 bases at J, leaving 4 bases unmatched. DNA for the CDR3: TGCGCCAGCAGCCAAGTTCCTAGCGGGGGGTCAGATACGCAGTATTTT. As protein: CASSQVPSGGSDTQYF.

CDR3 residues: CASSLALATSGRASSTDTQYF. The CDR3, as DNA: TGTGCCAGCAGCTTAGCCTTAGCAACTAGCGGGAGGGCCTCGAGCACAGATACGCAGTATTTT. The chain uses TRBV7-8 and TRBJ2-3; 13 bases are shared with TRBD2. V lost 0 bases, J lost 0 bases, and 12 bases stayed unmatched. The CDR3 runs 21 residues. CDR1 is SGHVS, CDR2 FQNEAQ, per germline.

The V gene is TRBV4-1, the J gene TRBJ2-2; perhaps TRBD2 as D (7 bases). This CDR3 comprises 16 residues. Germline values: CDR1 MGHRA, CDR2 YSYEKL. Trimming took 6 bases from V and 0 from J, leaving 14 bases between them. The CDR3 here is CASRNLGGPNTGELFF. The CDR3 DNA follows: TGCGCCAGCAGGAACTTGGGGGGGCCGAACACCGGGGAGCTGTTTTTT.

This chain uses TRBV9 with TRBJ1-5; a weak D match, TRBD1 (6 bases). This CDR3 contains 13 residues. The germline V gene has CDR1 SGDLS and CDR2 YYNGEE. V shed 4 bases and J shed 8 bases, with 13 bases lying between them. The CDR3, as DNA: TGTGCCAGCAGCAGGGGGGGGGCGGAGCCCCAGCATTTT. This codes for CASSRGGAEPQHF.